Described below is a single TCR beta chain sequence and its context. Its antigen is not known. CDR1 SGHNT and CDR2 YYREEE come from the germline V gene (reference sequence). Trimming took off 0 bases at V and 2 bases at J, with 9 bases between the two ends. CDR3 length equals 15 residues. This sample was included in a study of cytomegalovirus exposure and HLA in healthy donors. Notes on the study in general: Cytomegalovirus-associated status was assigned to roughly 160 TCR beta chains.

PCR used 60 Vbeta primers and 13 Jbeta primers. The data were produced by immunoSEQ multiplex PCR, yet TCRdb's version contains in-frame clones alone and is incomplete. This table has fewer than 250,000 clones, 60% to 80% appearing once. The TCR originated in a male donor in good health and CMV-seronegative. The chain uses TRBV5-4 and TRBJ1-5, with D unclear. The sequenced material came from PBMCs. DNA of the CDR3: TGTGCCAGCAGCTTGGGGAGGGTTGGCAATCAGCCCCAGCATTTT. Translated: CASSLGRVGNQPQHF. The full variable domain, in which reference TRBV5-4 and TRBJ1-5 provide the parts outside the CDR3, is ETGVTQSPTHLIKTRGQQVTLRCSSQSGHNTVSWYQQALGQGPQFIFQYYREEENGRGNFPPRFSGLQFPNYSSELNVNALELDDSALYLCASSLGRVGNQPQHFGDGTRLSIL.